This T cell receptor (beta chain) was captured in a study of beta chain features in type 1 diabetes. General observations from the study: In these data, an HLA type influence on TCRB rearrangement remained unresolved. Among patients, naive, central memory and Treg TCRB repertoires appeared more similar than among healthy donors. A potential PCR bias toward shorter templates would be equal in patient and control samples.

CD4+ naive, central memory, regulatory and stem cell-like memory subsets were isolated by sorting on CD45RO/CCR7/CD25/CD127/CD95/CD27. The CDR3 has 13 residues. Losses at the gene ends were 5 bases for V and 1 base for J; bases not matched to a gene: 2. Germline CDR1 MNHNY, CDR2 SVGAGI (reference sequence). cDNA synthesis used the whole RNA isolate, giving expressed TCRB sequences. TCRdb keeps only in-frame clones here, not all; method: immunoSEQ multiplex PCR. The data contain 900,000 or so clones, around a sixth of them singletons. Of note for this clone: Its antigen remains unknown.

J is TRBJ2-7 and V is TRBV6-6, with TRBD1 matching over 7 bases. The TCR was taken from a woman aged 18-29 years in good health. Input material: naive CD4+ T cells from blood. The CDR3 DNA is TGTGCCAGCAGTCAGACAGGGTCCTACGAGCAGTACTTC. Its protein product is CASSQTGSYEQYF.